This T cell receptor beta chain derives from a study of blood T cell repertoires in COVID-19 (dated by TCRdb to the early 2020s). About the investigation overall: The collaborator samples originated in the United States, Italy and Spain and spanned the acute and convalescent phases of COVID-19. The prospective study material was composed of cDNA or gDNA derived from T cells, B-cell-depleted T cells, or PBMCs. The dataset comprised deeply sampled blood TCRbeta repertoires from subjects exposed to, actively infected with, or recovered from COVID-19. A freely available public database, intended as a resource for researchers studying the immune response to SARS-CoV-2, is where the repertoires were released. The samples were drawn from the first 160 participants of the ongoing ImmuneRACE study and from some 1,300 subjects provided by 6 global collaborators. The sample metadata nearly always contained a de-identified subject ID, COVID-19 status, age in years and sex. Where HLA class I and class II types were available, the types were taken from metadata supplied by the sample provider, not from assay-based typing. Summary of the overall study and its limitations: How much clinical and demographic metadata was included differed by source and by participant, and the metadata was provided uncurated.

TCRbeta CDR3 regions were amplified from genomic DNA using the immunoSEQ Assay, a bias-controlled multiplex PCR. The study's processing was this. Nucleated cell counts per sample were estimated from amplification of reference gene primers within the assay. Sequence reads were collapsed and filtered to measure the absolute abundance of every unique TCRbeta CDR3 rearrangement. For each sample, productive Simpson clonality was calculated as the square root of Simpson's diversity index over productive rearrangements. TCRdb took this table from immuneACCESS and kept in-frame rearrangements with V and J called. Such tables lack part of the clones; where checked against another copy, unresolved V genes explain under half of the gap, and the rest is unexplained. The V and J calls and the clone size are those of that table, but D and trimming were determined from the DNA. In this sample the table shows about 160,000 clones, more than 60% of which occur a single time. The top ten hold 2.8% of the sample.

V and J lose 6 bases and 2 bases, and a span of 13 bases separates them. The CDR3, from cysteine to phenylalanine, totals 14 residues. The only DNA kept is the CDR3, 42 bases in frame from the first base. CDR1 and CDR2 (SGHTA, FQGNSA) derive from the germline V gene. The collaborating institutions used their own protocols to collect whole blood in K2EDTA tubes. Collaborator samples were shipped for TCRbeta analysis as frozen whole blood, isolated PBMCs, or DNA extracted from either sample type. Details on this clone: Its antigen remains unidentified. Qualities for individual bases were not recorded, and no much larger clone is one base off.

The source is a man aged 70 or older with acute or convalescent COVID-19. Material: peripheral blood. The chain is assembled from TRBV7-2 and TRBJ2-5; the D region possibly corresponds to TRBD1 (6 bases align). The nucleotides are TGTGCCAGCAGATACAGGGTGTATCAAGAGACCCAGTACTTC. Translation gives CASRYRVYQETQYF.